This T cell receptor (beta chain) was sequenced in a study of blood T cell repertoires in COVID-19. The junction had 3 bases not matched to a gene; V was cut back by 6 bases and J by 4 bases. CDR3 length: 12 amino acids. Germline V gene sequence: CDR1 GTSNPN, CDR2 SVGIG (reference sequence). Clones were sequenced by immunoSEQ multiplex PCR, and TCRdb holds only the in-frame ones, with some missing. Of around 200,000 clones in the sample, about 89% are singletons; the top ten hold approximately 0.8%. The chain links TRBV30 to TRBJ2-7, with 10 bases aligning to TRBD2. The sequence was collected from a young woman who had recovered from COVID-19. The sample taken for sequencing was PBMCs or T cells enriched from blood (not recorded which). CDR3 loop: CACSAGGYEQYF. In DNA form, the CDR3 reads TGTGCCTGCTCAGCGGGGGGGTACGAGCAGTACTTC.